This TCR beta chain was captured in a study of T cells in Graves' hyperthyroidism and ophthalmopathy. Study results and caveats: Median prediction lead before ophthalmopathy onset was around 6.9 months with the model.

Each 10 ml fresh peripheral blood draw supplied the PBMCs. From RNA transcripts, TCR beta CDR3 regions were amplified. HTBI primers were the set used in a first-round RT-PCR of the TCR CDR3. TCRdb analysed the multiplex PCR reads with MiXCR anew, one entry per CDR3 protein. The sample holds approximately 380,000 distinct CDR3 sequences, roughly an eighth seen once. As to this clonotype: Its antigen is unidentified.

What was sequenced was blood. The TCR comes from a man between 50 and 59 years old with Graves' ophthalmopathy.

The CDR3 spells CASSLEVGGITDTQYF. CDR3 nucleotides: TGTGCCAGCAGCTTGGAGGTTGGCGGGATCACAGATACGCAGTATTTT. The rearrangement links TRBV5-5 to TRBJ2-3; D is possibly TRBD2 (6 bases). Germline loops: CDR1 SGHKS, CDR2 YYEKEE (reference sequence). The CDR3 covers 16 residues. Trimming pared 0 bases from V and 2 bases from J, leaving 13 bases between.